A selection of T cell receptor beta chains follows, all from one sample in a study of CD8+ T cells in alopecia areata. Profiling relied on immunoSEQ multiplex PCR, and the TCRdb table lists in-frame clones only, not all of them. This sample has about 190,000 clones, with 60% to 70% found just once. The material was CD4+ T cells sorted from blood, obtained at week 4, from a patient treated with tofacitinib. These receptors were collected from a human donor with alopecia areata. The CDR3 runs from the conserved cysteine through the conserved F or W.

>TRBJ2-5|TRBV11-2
CASSWGVETQYF
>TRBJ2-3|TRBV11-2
CASSLEGAGTDTQYF
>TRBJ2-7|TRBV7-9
CASSGSEQYF
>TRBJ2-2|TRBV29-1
CSVRTGFTGELFF
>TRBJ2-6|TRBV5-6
CASSLRATGANVLTF
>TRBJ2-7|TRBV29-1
CSVEVPNPYEQYF
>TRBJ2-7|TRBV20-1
CSALGPYEQYF
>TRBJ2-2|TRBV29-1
CSVGHVGELFF
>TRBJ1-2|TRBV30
CAWSVGVNYGYTF
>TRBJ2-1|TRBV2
CASSRQSSYNEQFF